The rows below give T cell receptor beta chains drawn from one sample of a study of blood T cell repertoires in COVID-19. Here immunoSEQ multiplex PCR was the method, and the copy in TCRdb shows in-frame clones only, minus some. This table has around 150,000 clones, 70% to 90% appearing once. Sample: peripheral blood. The receptors stem from a human donor in a cohort sampled during active COVID-19. The CDR3 runs from the conserved cysteine through the conserved F or W. The D gene is left open where the match is weak. Rows may omit the clone size; those that give it use once, few, many or a size class.

TRBV3-1/TRBV3-2	TRBJ1-4	TRBD1	few	TGTGCCAGCAACGAAGGTGGCACAGGGGACGAAAAACTGTTTTTT	CASNEGGTGDEKLFF
TRBV6-5	TRBJ2-7	NA	NA	TGTGCCAGCATAGGTTCGTACAGGGACGAGCAGTACTTC	CASIGSYRDEQYF
TRBV27	TRBJ1-2	NA	NA	TGTGCCAGCAGTTTAGCGGGGGCGGTTGGCTACACCTTC	CASSLAGAVGYTF
TRBV19	TRBJ1-1	NA	NA	TGTGCCAGTACGCAGGGGATGAAGGACACTGAAGCTTTCTTT	CASTQGMKDTEAFF
TRBV21-1	TRBJ2-3	NA	NA	TGTGCCAGCAGCAAACTCGACCCTCGGCGGGAGGGGGGAGATACGCAGTATTTT	CASSKLDPRREGGDTQYF
TRBV25-1	TRBJ1-1	NA	NA	TGTGCCAGCAGTGGGACACTCTGGAACACTGAAGCTTTCTTT	CASSGTLWNTEAFF
TRBV14	TRBJ2-1	TRBD2	NA	TGTGCCAGCAGTCCTCGGGGCGGGAGGGAAAACAATGAGCAGTTCTTC	CASSPRGGRENNEQFF
TRBV19	TRBJ2-6	NA	once	TGTGCCAGTAGCATACAGGTTTCTGGGGCCAACGTCCTGACTTTC	CASSIQVSGANVLTF
TRBV5-4	TRBJ1-1	TRBD1	NA	TGTGCCAGCAGCTTGGTGGGACAGGGGTCCGCTGAAGCTTTCTTT	CASSLVGQGSAEAFF
TRBV5-4	TRBJ2-7	TRBD2	once	TGTGCCAGCAGCTCCCGACTAGCGGGGGACTCCTACGAGCAGTACTTC	CASSSRLAGDSYEQYF
TRBV5-6	TRBJ2-7	NA	once	TGTGCCAGCAGCCTGACAGGCTTACTCGGCCACGAGCAGTACTTC	CASSLTGLLGHEQYF
TRBV27	TRBJ2-7	TRBD1	NA	TGTGCCAGCAGTCTCCGGACAGGGGCCCCCTACGAGCAGTACTTC	CASSLRTGAPYEQYF
TRBV7-2	TRBJ2-2	TRBD2	NA	TGTGCCAGCAGCTTAAGCGGGGGCGGTACCGGGGAGCTGTTTTTT	CASSLSGGGTGELFF
TRBV7-3	TRBJ2-1	TRBD2	NA	TGTGCCAGCAGCTTAAGCGGGGGTGTCTACAATGAGCAGTTCTTC	CASSLSGGVYNEQFF
TRBV19	TRBJ2-7	TRBD2	NA	TGTGCCAGTAGTATATTTATGTCGGCTAGCGGGACCTACGAGCAGTACTTC	CASSIFMSASGTYEQYF
TRBV28	TRBJ1-2	TRBD1	NA	TGTGCCAGCAAACCGACAGGGGGCGGTAGCTACACCTTC	CASKPTGGGSYTF
TRBV27	TRBJ2-7	NA	NA	TGTGCCAGCAGTTTGAGCAGGGGAGCCTACGAGCAGTACTTC	CASSLSRGAYEQYF
TRBV4-1	TRBJ2-1	TRBD2	once	TGCGCCAGCAGCCAAGAACGACTAGCGAAGACGTACAATGAGCAGTTCTTC	CASSQERLAKTYNEQFF
TRBV24-1	TRBJ1-5	TRBD1	once	TGTGCCACGCGGGACAGGGGGAAGAATCAGCCCCAGCATTTT	CATRDRGKNQPQHF
TRBV6-5	TRBJ1-5	TRBD1	NA	TGTGCCAGCAGTCCCCGGACAGGGGACAATCAGCCCCAGCATTTT	CASSPRTGDNQPQHF
TRBV19	TRBJ1-2	NA	NA	TGTGCCAGTAGTATAGATGTGGACAGCAACTATGGCTACACCTTC	CASSIDVDSNYGYTF
TRBV24-1	TRBJ1-2	TRBD1	once	TGTGCCACCAGTGAGGGGACAGGGTTACGTGGCTACACCTTC	CATSEGTGLRGYTF
TRBV2	TRBJ2-1	TRBD1	NA	TGTGCCAGCAGGGCTCTTTCCGGGACAGGTCACAATGAGCAGTTCTTC	CASRALSGTGHNEQFF
TRBV6-5	TRBJ1-2	NA	NA	TGTGCCAGCACCGAGAGAGGGAGGGATGGCTACACCTTC	CASTERGRDGYTF
TRBV5-1	TRBJ2-3	TRBD2	NA	TGCGCCAGCAGCTTGGGGTTAGCGGGGGCGAGAGGGGCAGATACGCAGTATTTT	CASSLGLAGARGADTQYF
TRBV27	TRBJ1-1	NA	NA	TGTGCCAGCGCGCCAACAGGGAACACTGAAGCTTTCTTT	CASAPTGNTEAFF
TRBV3-1/TRBV3-2	TRBJ2-5	NA	NA	TGTGCCAGCAGCTCAGGGTTTGCAGAGACCCAGTACTTC	CASSSGFAETQYF
TRBV7-9	TRBJ2-5	TRBD1	NA	TGTGCCAGCAGCTTAGGAGAGGACAGGGACGTAGAGACCCAGTACTTC	CASSLGEDRDVETQYF